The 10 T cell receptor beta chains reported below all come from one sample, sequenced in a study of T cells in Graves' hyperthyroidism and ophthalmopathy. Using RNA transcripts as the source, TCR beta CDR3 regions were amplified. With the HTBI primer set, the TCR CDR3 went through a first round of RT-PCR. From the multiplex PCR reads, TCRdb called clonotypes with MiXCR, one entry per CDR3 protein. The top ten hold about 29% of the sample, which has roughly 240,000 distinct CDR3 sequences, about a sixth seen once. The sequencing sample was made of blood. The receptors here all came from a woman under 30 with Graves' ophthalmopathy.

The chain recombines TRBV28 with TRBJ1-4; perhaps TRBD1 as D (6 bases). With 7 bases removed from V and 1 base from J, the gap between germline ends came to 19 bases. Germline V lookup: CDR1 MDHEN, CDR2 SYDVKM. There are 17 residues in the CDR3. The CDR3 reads CASTLPGTKETNEKLFF. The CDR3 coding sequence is TGTGCCAGCACTCTCCCCGGGACAAAAGAAACTAATGAAAAACTGTTTTTT.

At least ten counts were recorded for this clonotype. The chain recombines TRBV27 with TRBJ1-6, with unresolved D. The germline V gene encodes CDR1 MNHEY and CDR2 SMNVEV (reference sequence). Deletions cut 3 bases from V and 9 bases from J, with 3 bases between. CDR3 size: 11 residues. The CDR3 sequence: CASSLSSPLHF. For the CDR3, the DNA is TGTGCCAGCAGTTTGAGTTCACCCCTCCACTTT.

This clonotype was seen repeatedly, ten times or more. The CDR3 DNA sequence: TGCGCCAGCAGCTTGGCTACAGCCTCCTATGGCTACACCTTC. It is translated as CASSLATASYGYTF. The chain links TRBV5-1 to TRBJ1-2; no definite D call. This CDR3 contains 14 residues. Germline V gene lookup returns CDR1 SGHRS and CDR2 YFSETQ. V lost 0 bases, J lost 4 bases, and 10 bases lay in between.

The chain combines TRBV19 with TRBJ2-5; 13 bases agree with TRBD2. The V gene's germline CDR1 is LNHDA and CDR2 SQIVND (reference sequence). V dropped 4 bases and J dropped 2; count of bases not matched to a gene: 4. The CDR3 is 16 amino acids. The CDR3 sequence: CASSRRTSGGQETQYF. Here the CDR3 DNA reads TGTGCCAGTAGTAGAAGGACTAGCGGGGGACAAGAGACCCAGTACTTC. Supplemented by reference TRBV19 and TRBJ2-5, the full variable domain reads DGGITQSPKYLFRKEGQNVTLSCEQNLNHDAMYWYRQDPGQGLRLIYYSQIVNDFQKGDIAEGYSVSREKKESFPLTVTSAQKNPTAFYLCASSRRTSGGQETQYFGPGTRLLVL.

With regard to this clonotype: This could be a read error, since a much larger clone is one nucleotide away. CDR3 coding DNA: TGCAGCGTTGGACAAGGACAGGCCTATGGCTTCACCTTC. Its translation is CSVGQGQAYGFTF. The J gene is TRBJ1-2, the V gene TRBV29-1; TRBD1 agrees at 7 bases. The germline gives CDR1 SQVTM, CDR2 ANQGSEA. The CDR3 contains 13 residues.

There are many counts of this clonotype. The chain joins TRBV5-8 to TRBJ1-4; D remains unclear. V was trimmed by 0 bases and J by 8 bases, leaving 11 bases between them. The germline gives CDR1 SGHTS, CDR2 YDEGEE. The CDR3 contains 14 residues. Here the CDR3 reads CASSLGSTVEKLFF. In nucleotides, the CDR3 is TGTGCCAGCAGCTTGGGGTCCACAGTAGAAAAACTGTTTTTT.

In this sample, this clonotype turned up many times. DNA of the CDR3: TGCAGCGTTGAAGATGGGAGGGCACCTATCACAGATACGCAGTATTTT. Its translation: CSVEDGRAPITDTQYF. The chain links TRBV29-1 to TRBJ2-3; 7 positions agree with TRBD2. Per germline, CDR1 SQVTM and CDR2 ANQGSEA. The CDR3 extends over 16 amino acids. V trimming: 0 bases; J trimming: 2 bases; junction bases outside the gene matches: 8.

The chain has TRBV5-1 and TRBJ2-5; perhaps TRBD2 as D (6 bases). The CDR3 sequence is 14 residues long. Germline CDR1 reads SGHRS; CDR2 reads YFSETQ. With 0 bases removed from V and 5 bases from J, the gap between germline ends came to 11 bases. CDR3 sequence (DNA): TGCGCCAGCAGCTTGGGCCCGGAGGGGGAGACCCAGTACTTC. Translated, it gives CASSLGPEGETQYF.

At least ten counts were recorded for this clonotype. CDR3 sequence (DNA): TGTGCCAGCAGTTTCTCCGGGCAACCCTACAATGAGCAGTTCTTC. Translation: CASSFSGQPYNEQFF. This sequence joins TRBV12-3 or TRBV12-4 and TRBJ2-1; D is undetermined. Deletions cut 3 bases from V and 2 bases from J, with 11 bases between. The CDR3 extends over 15 amino acids.

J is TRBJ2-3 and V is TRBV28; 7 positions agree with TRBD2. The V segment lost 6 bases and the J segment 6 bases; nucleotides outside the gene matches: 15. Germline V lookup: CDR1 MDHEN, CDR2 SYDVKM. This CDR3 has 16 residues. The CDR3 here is CASRLAGVTVRDTQYF. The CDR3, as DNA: TGTGCCAGCAGGTTGGCGGGAGTTACGGTGAGGGATACGCAGTATTTT.